This T cell receptor beta chain was retrieved from a study of shared clonotypes between healthy human individuals. Turning to the study itself: Aged between 18 and 49, the donors were a couple of women and a few men.

CDR1 and CDR2 from the germline V gene are MNHNS and SASEGT. The CDR3 is 14 amino acids. The V gene end was trimmed by 6 bases and the J gene end by 6 bases; junction bases not matched to a gene: 4. On this clone itself: Its antigen remains unknown.

Study findings and constraints: Approximately 4.9% of naive CD4 clonotypes were shared across a handful of donors.

Generated by immunoSEQ multiplex PCR, the TCRdb table keeps only in-frame clones and is missing some. The top ten clones hold approximately 1.8% of a sample with 730,000 or so clones, around 72% of them seen once. This clonotype originated in a woman younger than 45 in good health. The sample comprised memory CD4+ T cells sorted from blood. As to subset: CD45RA-negative fraction. The rearrangement joins TRBV6-1 to TRBJ2-1, with TRBD2 matching 11 bases. DNA for the CDR3: TGTGCCAGCAGAAAGGGGACTAGCGGCAATGAGCAGTTCTTC. Translation: CASRKGTSGNEQFF.